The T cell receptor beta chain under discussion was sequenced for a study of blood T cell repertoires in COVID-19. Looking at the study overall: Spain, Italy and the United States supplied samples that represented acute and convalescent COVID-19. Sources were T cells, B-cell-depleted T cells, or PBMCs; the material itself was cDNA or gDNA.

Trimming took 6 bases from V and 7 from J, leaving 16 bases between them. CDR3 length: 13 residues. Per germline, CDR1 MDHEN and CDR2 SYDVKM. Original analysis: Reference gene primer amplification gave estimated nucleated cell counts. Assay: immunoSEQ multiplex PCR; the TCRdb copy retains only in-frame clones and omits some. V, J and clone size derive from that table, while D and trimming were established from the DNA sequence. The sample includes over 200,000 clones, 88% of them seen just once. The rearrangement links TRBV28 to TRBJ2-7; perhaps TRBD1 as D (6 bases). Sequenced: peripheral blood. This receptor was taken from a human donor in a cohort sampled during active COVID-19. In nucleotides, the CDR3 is TGTGCCAGCAGAGCTCAGGGGCAGCAGGAGCAGTACTTC. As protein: CASRAQGQQEQYF.